These 29 T cell receptor beta chains were sequenced from one sample in a study of T-cell reconstitution after alpha-beta-depleted transplantation in children. As it was prepared, the TCRbeta library received unique molecular identifiers. TCRdb re-called the PCR reads with MiXCR, one entry per CDR3 protein. This sample yields about 270,000 distinct CDR3 sequences, of which 9.9% are seen a single time; roughly a tenth belongs to the top ten. The sample was PBMCs from the stem cell graft donor, taken from the stem cell graft. These receptors came from a human donor who donated a stem cell graft to a child with SCID.

This clonotype showed up many times. CDR3 region: CASSQEGGRRGTEAFF. The CDR3 bases are TGTGCCAGCAGCCAAGAGGGGGGGAGGCGTGGCACTGAAGCTTTCTTT. This chain uses TRBV3-1 with TRBJ1-1; TRBD1 is a possible D gene (5 bases). V lost 0 bases, J lost 4 bases, and 15 bases lay in between. Germline loops: CDR1 LGHDT, CDR2 YNNKEL (reference sequence). The CDR3 loop spans 16 amino acids.

V gene TRBV29-1 combines with J gene TRBJ1-1, with D tentatively TRBD1 (5 bases). The CDR3 is 12 residues long. V lost 6 bases and J 4 bases, leaving 12 bases between the germline ends. The germline V gene has CDR1 SQVTM and CDR2 ANQGSEA. The CDR3 DNA sequence: TGCAGCGTCGGGGGGGTCCCCACTGAAGCTTTCTTT. Translated: CSVGGVPTEAFF.

Only a few counts were recorded for this clonotype. The rearrangement joins TRBV20-1 to TRBJ2-7, with D uncertain. The CDR3 length is 12 residues. Trimming removed 4 bases from V and 5 bases from J, with 12 bases in between. Germline CDR1 reads DFQATT; CDR2 reads SNEGSKA (reference sequence). In DNA, the CDR3 is TGCAGTGCTAACCGCAGAGCTGACGAGCAGTACTTC. Translated: CSANRRADEQYF.

There are many counts of this clonotype. The chain is built from TRBV5-6 and TRBJ2-2; TRBD1 agrees at 8 bases. Germline V lookup: CDR1 SGHDT, CDR2 YYEEEE. The V segment lost 7 bases and the J segment 5 bases; nucleotides outside the gene matches: 13. CDR3 size: 16 residues. The chain's CDR3 is CASRWLSQGVTGELFF. The DNA of the CDR3 is TGTGCCAGCCGCTGGCTTTCACAGGGGGTTACCGGGGAGCTGTTTTTT.

The V and J genes are TRBV9 and TRBJ2-5, with D maybe TRBD1 (5 bases). Germline values: CDR1 SGDLS, CDR2 YYNGEE. There are 14 residues in the CDR3. Trimming removed 0 bases from V and 4 bases from J, with 10 bases in between. This CDR3 is CASSVAGNIETQYF. The CDR3 nucleotides read TGTGCCAGCAGCGTAGCAGGGAACATAGAGACCCAGTACTTC.

Written as DNA, the CDR3 is TGTGCCAGCAAGTGGGACAGGGGGCACCATCAGCCCCAGCATTTT. This translates into CASKWDRGHHQPQHF. The chain links TRBV2 to TRBJ1-5; 12 nucleotides agree with TRBD1. This CDR3 has 15 amino acids. After removal of 7 bases from V and 5 bases from J, the junction contained 6 bases not matched to a gene. Germline CDR1 is SNHLY and CDR2 is FYNNEI.

The J gene is TRBJ2-3, the V gene TRBV5-1; 7 bases map to TRBD2. CDR3 length equals 13 residues. Germline CDR1 reads SGHRS; CDR2 reads YFSETQ. With V trimmed by 6 bases and J by 3 bases, 4 bases remained unmatched. The CDR3 sequence is CASKSGATDTQYF. The CDR3 DNA is TGCGCCAGCAAAAGCGGGGCTACAGATACGCAGTATTTT.

The chain uses TRBV5-1 and TRBJ1-1; D not certain. The V end lost 0 bases, the J end lost 4 bases, and 7 bases lay between the germline ends. Germline assignment: CDR1 SGHRS and CDR2 YFSETQ. CDR3 length: 13 amino acids. The CDR3 nucleotides are TGCGCCAGCAGCTTGGGCCAGAGCACTGAAGCTTTCTTT. It specifies CASSLGQSTEAFF.

The chain couples TRBV10-3 to TRBJ2-7; D is unclear. CDR1 ENHRY and CDR2 SYGVKD come from the germline V gene. Between the trimmed V and J ends, which lost 3 bases and 0 bases, there was a span of 9 bases. This CDR3 is built from 14 residues. CDR3 in DNA: TGTGCCATCAGTGAAAATTCTAACTCCTACGAGCAGTACTTC. Amino acid sequence: CAISENSNSYEQYF.

The chain carries TRBV7-9 and TRBJ2-2, with TRBD2 identical over 11 bases. J was trimmed by 5 bases and V by 6 bases; bases with no gene match: 11. There are 17 residues in the CDR3. CDR1 and CDR2 (germline): SEHNR, FQNEAQ (reference sequence). CDR3 in DNA: TGTGCCAGCAGTAATACTAGCGGGGGCCTTGGTACCGGGGAGCTGTTTTTT. The encoded protein is CASSNTSGGLGTGELFF.

This clonotype appeared a few times. The chain is built from TRBV12-3 or TRBV12-4 and TRBJ1-4; TRBD1 agrees at 7 bases. The CDR3 is 13 amino acids. The ends lost 6 bases at V and 7 bases at J; junction bases unmatched: 5. This chain's CDR3 is CASRVAGGEKLFF. The DNA of the CDR3 is TGTGCCAGCAGGGTGGCAGGGGGTGAAAAACTGTTTTTT.

This chain connects TRBV5-1 to TRBJ2-7; no firm D call. The CDR3 is 16 amino acids. The germline V and J ends were trimmed by 0 bases and 9 bases, with 22 bases remaining between them. Germline values: CDR1 SGHRS, CDR2 YFSETQ. CDR3 amino acids: CASSLDAETAIFGQYF. The DNA of the CDR3 is TGCGCCAGCAGCTTGGACGCGGAAACAGCTATCTTTGGGCAGTACTTC. Filled out from reference TRBV5-1 and TRBJ2-7, the complete variable domain reads KAGVTQTPRYLIKTRGQQVTLSCSPISGHRSVSWYQQTPGQGLQFLFEYFSETQRNKGNFPGRFSGRQFSNSRSEMNVSTLELGDSALYLCASSLDAETAIFGQYFGPGTRLTVT.

This clonotype was picked up a small number of times. The chain carries TRBV24-1 and TRBJ2-3, with TRBD2 matching over 14 bases. J gave up 1 base and V 5 bases, and 4 bases lay outside the gene matches. The germline CDR1 and CDR2 sequences are KGHDR and SFDVKD. The CDR3 totals 17 residues. CDR3 loop: CATSVPGLAGGTDTQYF. The CDR3 nucleotides are TGTGCCACCAGTGTCCCGGGACTAGCGGGGGGCACAGATACGCAGTATTTT.

The V call is TRBV12-3 or TRBV12-4, the J call TRBJ2-7, with 7 bases identical to TRBD1. This CDR3 has 15 amino acids. V shed 2 bases and J 3 bases; nucleotides not matched to a gene: 7. CDR3 coding DNA: TGTGCCAGCAGTTTAACGGCAGGGGACAGCTACGAGCAGTACTTC. Translation gives CASSLTAGDSYEQYF.

This clonotype was recorded a few times. The chain uses TRBV6-2 or TRBV6-3 and TRBJ2-1; TRBD1 aligns across 7 bases. Trimming removed 8 bases from V and 12 bases from J; junction bases left unmatched: 22. The CDR3 spans 16 residues. Germline-derived CDR1 and CDR2 are MNHEY and SVGEGT. In nucleotides, the CDR3 is TGTGCCAGCCGTACGGCTAGGGGGACAGATATGTATATGCAGTTCTTC. Translating gives CASRTARGTDMYMQFF.

This clonotype was observed a handful of times. The chain carries TRBV11-2 and TRBJ2-7; D remains ambiguous. There are 15 residues in the CDR3. The V and J ends lost 4 bases and 2 bases respectively, with 15 bases between them. The V gene's germline CDR1 is SGHAT and CDR2 FQNNGV. CDR3 sequence reads: CASSSQIGSPYEQYF. The DNA of the CDR3 is TGTGCCAGCAGCTCCCAAATAGGGTCGCCCTACGAGCAGTACTTC. Supplemented by reference TRBV11-2 and TRBJ2-7, the full variable domain reads EAGVAQSPRYKIIEKRQSVAFWCNPISGHATLYWYQQILGQGPKLLIQFQNNGVVDDSQLPKDRFSAERLKGVDSTLKIQPAKLEDSAVYLCASSSQIGSPYEQYFGPGTRLTVT.

This clonotype was counted at least ten times. This chain connects TRBV10-3 to TRBJ1-3, with a possible D match to TRBD1 (6 bases). Deletions cut 2 bases from V and 2 bases from J, with 7 bases between. This CDR3 region has 14 residues. Germline CDR1 is ENHRY and CDR2 is SYGVKD. Here the CDR3 reads CAISETGTGNTIYF. The CDR3, as DNA: TGTGCCATCAGTGAGACAGGGACTGGAAACACCATATATTTT.

This clonotype was counted ten times or more. The chain is built from TRBV14 and TRBJ1-2; D is possibly TRBD1 (6 bases). The CDR3 runs to 15 residues. The V gene lost 0 bases and the J gene lost 3 bases, with 11 bases spanning the gap. Germline CDR1 reads SGHDN; CDR2 reads FVKESK. CDR3 DNA sequence: TGTGCCAGCAGCCAAGAAGCAGGGGTGTACTATGGCTACACCTTC. It codes for CASSQEAGVYYGYTF. The variable domain in full, with the rest retrieved from reference TRBV14 and TRBJ1-2, is EAGVTQFPSHSVIEKGQTVTLRCDPISGHDNLYWYRRVMGKEIKFLLHFVKESKQDESGMPNNRFLAERTGGTYSTLKVQPAELEDSGVYFCASSQEAGVYYGYTFGSGTRLTVV.

This clonotype was seen more than once but under ten times. This chain uses TRBV20-1 with TRBJ2-1; possibly TRBD1 for D (6 bases). The CDR3 extends over 13 amino acids. CDR1 and CDR2 from the germline V gene are DFQATT and SNEGSKA (reference sequence). Deletions cut 6 bases from V and 6 bases from J, with 15 bases between. The CDR3 nucleotides are TGCAGTGCCAGGGGCAGGGAAGGCAATGAGCAGTTCTTC. Translated, it gives CSARGREGNEQFF.

This clonotype was counted only a few times. This sequence joins TRBV2 and TRBJ1-2, with 8 bases lining up with TRBD1. J gave up 6 bases and V 7 bases, and 13 bases lay outside the gene matches. The CDR3 is 15 residues long. CDR1 is SNHLY, CDR2 FYNNEI, per germline. The DNA of the CDR3 is TGTGCCAGCATTGGGGTGGGGACAGGTCGAGATGGCTACACCTTC. This codes for CASIGVGTGRDGYTF.

The genes are TRBV6-1 and TRBJ1-2, with D unclear. The CDR3 extends over 12 amino acids. Trimming took 2 bases from V and 7 from J, leaving 8 bases between them. CDR1 MNHNS and CDR2 SASEGT come from the germline V gene. The CDR3: CASSEYWSGYTF. CDR3 nucleotide sequence: TGTGCCAGCAGTGAATACTGGAGTGGCTACACCTTC.

This clonotype was counted only a few times. The chain combines TRBV12-3 or TRBV12-4 with TRBJ2-3, with D possibly being TRBD1 (6 bases). The CDR3 contains 15 residues. V was pared by 7 bases and J by 5 bases, with 19 bases between. The CDR3 here is CASTVGAGAGDTQYF. CDR3 sequence (DNA): TGTGCCAGCACCGTCGGGGCAGGGGCGGGAGATACGCAGTATTTT.

Many counts were recorded for this clonotype. The V call is TRBV5-1, the J call TRBJ2-5, with D tentatively TRBD1 (6 bases). The length of the CDR3 is 15 residues. CDR1 and CDR2 from the germline V gene are SGHRS and YFSETQ. With 4 bases removed from V and 2 bases from J, the gap between germline ends came to 15 bases. Here the CDR3 reads CASSPDHRVQETQYF. The CDR3 nucleotides are TGCGCCAGCAGCCCGGACCACAGGGTTCAAGAGACCCAGTACTTC. Based on the CDR3 plus reference TRBV5-1 and TRBJ2-5, the full variable domain is KAGVTQTPRYLIKTRGQQVTLSCSPISGHRSVSWYQQTPGQGLQFLFEYFSETQRNKGNFPGRFSGRQFSNSRSEMNVSTLELGDSALYLCASSPDHRVQETQYFGPGTRLLVL.

About this clonotype: One base away lies a much larger clone, so this may be a sequencing read error. This chain links TRBV5-1 with TRBJ2-7, with TRBD1 matching 10 bases. Germline CDR1 SGHRS, CDR2 YFSETQ. This CDR3 contains 15 residues. The chain's CDR3 is CASSPDRGWTYERYF. CDR3 DNA sequence: TGCGCCAGCAGCCCGGACAGGGGGTGGACCTACGAGCGGTACTTC.

The rearrangement uses TRBV18 and TRBJ1-2; tentatively, D is TRBD1 (5 bases). The ends were cut back, 5 bases at V and 4 bases at J, with 8 bases in the middle. This CDR3 comprises 12 residues. The germline CDR1 and CDR2 sequences are KGHSH and LQKENI. CDR3 residues: CASSTGPYGYTF. The CDR3 coding sequence is TGTGCCAGCTCAACGGGGCCCTATGGCTACACCTTC.

This clonotype was recorded at least ten times. The chain combines TRBV12-3 or TRBV12-4 with TRBJ1-5; 11 nucleotides match TRBD1. The CDR3 has 14 amino acids. With V trimmed by 6 bases and J by 5 bases, 3 bases remained unmatched. The CDR3 region has the DNA TGTGCCAGCAGACCGGGACAGGGGGATCAGCCCCAGCATTTT. Protein product: CASRPGQGDQPQHF.

This clonotype appeared a single time. The chain links TRBV5-1 to TRBJ2-5, with TRBD2 matching 15 bases. V trimming: 4 bases; J trimming: 5 bases; junction bases outside the gene matches: 6. The germline gives CDR1 SGHRS, CDR2 YFSETQ. The CDR3 covers 16 residues. CDR3 protein: CASSDGLAGGRETQYF. The CDR3 DNA reads as TGCGCCAGCAGCGATGGACTAGCGGGGGGGCGGGAGACCCAGTACTTC.

The chain uses TRBV6-5 and TRBJ1-4, with TRBD1 matching over 7 bases. Per germline, CDR1 MNHEY and CDR2 SVGAGI. This CDR3 contains 15 residues. With 2 bases clipped from V and 0 bases from J, the junction kept 0 bases outside the gene matches. The CDR3 is CASSYGTATNEKLFF. The CDR3 region has the DNA TGTGCCAGCAGTTACGGGACAGCAACTAATGAAAAACTGTTTTTT.

V and J are TRBV20-1 and TRBJ2-5, with unresolved D. The germline V gene has CDR1 DFQATT and CDR2 SNEGSKA (reference sequence). V was cut by 0 bases and J by 1 base, with 12 bases left in between. The CDR3 covers 15 residues. The CDR3 is CSARDLGRGQETQYF. The CDR3 nucleotides are TGCAGTGCTAGAGATCTCGGGCGTGGCCAAGAGACCCAGTACTTC.